One T cell receptor (beta chain) is described in this entry. Its antigen is as yet unknown. The source of the sample is a study of blood T cells in healthy people across ages. Whole-study results and caveats: In long-lived donors, naive CD4+ cell counts and diversity exceeded those of aged donors. Unsorted PBMCs blocked a conclusive comparison of naive and antigen-experienced cells.

CDR1 is SEHNR and CDR2 is FQNEAQ in the germline V gene (reference sequence). The V gene lost 1 base and the J gene lost 5 bases, with 11 bases spanning the gap. The CDR3 is made up of 14 amino acids. Peripheral blood samples of around 9.3 milliliters were drawn from each donor. Through a sample-barcoded 5' primer and a J-beta primer mix, a second PCR was run for about 7 to 12 cycles. All cDNA molecules were each tagged by a template-switch adaptor with 12 random nucleotides. TCRdb re-derived calls from the 5' RACE reads in MiXCR, one entry per CDR3 protein. The sample lists just over 800,000 distinct CDR3 sequences; roughly 60% were seen once.

The sample was blood. This chain uses TRBV7-9 with TRBJ2-5; no definite D call. The receptor was isolated from a man under 40 in good health. This CDR3 reads CASSLGFPGETQYF. In nucleotides, the CDR3 is TGTGCCAGCAGCTTAGGATTCCCTGGCGAGACCCAGTACTTC.